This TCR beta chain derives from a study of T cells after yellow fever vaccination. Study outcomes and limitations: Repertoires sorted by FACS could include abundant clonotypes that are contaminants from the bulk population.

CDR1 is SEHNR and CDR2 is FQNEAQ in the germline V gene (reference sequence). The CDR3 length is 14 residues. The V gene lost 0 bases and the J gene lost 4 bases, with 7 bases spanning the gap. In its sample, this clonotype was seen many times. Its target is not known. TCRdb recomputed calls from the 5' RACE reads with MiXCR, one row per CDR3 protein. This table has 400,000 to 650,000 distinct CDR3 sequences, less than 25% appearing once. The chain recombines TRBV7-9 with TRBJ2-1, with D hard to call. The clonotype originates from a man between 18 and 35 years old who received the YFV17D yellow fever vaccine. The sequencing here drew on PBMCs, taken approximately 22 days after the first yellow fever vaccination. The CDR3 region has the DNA TGTGCCAGCAGCTTAGCTAGCCCGTACAATGAGCAGTTCTTC. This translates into CASSLASPYNEQFF.